This T cell receptor beta chain comes out of a study of T cell responses to AZD1222 COVID-19 vaccine. At the level of the study: Samples with a second dose at about 4 or about 12 weeks were pooled together.

TCRdb's copy holds only in-frame clones and misses some; the assay was immunoSEQ multiplex PCR. The table lists some 22,000 clones, 82% of them singletons, with 40% to 45% in the top ten. Study-level results: The donor group comprised mostly white British people and more females; the analysis possibly underestimated clonal diversity. Targets within unmutated variant regions were reportedly found for nearly half of spike-specific TCRs. Baseline antibody screening turned up just a handful of seropositive AZD1222 recipients.

About this clone: The antigen remains undetermined.

The CDR3 runs 14 residues. CDR1 SGHRS and CDR2 YFSETQ come from the germline V gene. The ends lost 5 bases at V and 8 bases at J; junction bases unmatched: 8. V gene TRBV5-1 combines with J gene TRBJ2-4; TRBD1 matches 9 bases. This TCR derives from an adult in good health. The sample was peripheral blood, taken on day 0 of AZD1222 vaccination. The CDR3 nucleotides are TGCGCCAGCAGGCTACAGGGGGCGACGGACATTCAGTACTTC. Its translation is CASRLQGATDIQYF.